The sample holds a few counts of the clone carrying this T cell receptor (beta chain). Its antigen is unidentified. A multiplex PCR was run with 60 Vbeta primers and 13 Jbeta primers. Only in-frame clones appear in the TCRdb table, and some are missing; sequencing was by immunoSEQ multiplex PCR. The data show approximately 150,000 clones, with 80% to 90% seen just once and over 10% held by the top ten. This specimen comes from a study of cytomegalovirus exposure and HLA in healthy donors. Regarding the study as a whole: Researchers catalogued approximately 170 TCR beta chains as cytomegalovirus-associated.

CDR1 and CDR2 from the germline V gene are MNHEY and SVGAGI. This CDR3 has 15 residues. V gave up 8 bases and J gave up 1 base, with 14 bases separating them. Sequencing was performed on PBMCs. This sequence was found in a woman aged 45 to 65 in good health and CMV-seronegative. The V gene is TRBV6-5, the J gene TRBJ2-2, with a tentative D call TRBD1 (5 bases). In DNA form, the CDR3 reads TGTGCCAGCGGTCCTCCCAGGGTGAACACCGGGGAGCTGTTTTTT. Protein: CASGPPRVNTGELFF.